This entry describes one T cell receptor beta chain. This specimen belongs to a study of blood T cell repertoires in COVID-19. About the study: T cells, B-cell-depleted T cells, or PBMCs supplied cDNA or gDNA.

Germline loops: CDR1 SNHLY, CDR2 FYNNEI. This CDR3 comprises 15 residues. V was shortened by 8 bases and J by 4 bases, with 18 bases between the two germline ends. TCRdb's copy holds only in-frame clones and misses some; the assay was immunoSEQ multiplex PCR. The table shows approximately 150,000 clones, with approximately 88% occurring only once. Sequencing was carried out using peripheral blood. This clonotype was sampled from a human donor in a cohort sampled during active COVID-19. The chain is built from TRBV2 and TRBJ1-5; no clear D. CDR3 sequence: CASSLMAGGNQPQHF. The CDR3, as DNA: TGTGCCAGCTCCCTCATGGCGGGAGGAAATCAGCCCCAGCATTTT.